The 5 T cell receptor beta chains below were found in one sample sequenced in a study of blood T cell repertoires in COVID-19. TCRdb's copy holds only in-frame clones and misses some; the assay was immunoSEQ multiplex PCR. The sample includes approximately 50,000 clones, more than 75% of them seen just once. Sequences were obtained from peripheral blood. Receptor source: a man in his fifties or sixties with active or convalescent COVID-19.

The V gene is TRBV5-1, the J gene TRBJ1-4; unclear D gene. The ends were cut back, 0 bases at V and 1 base at J, with 10 bases in the middle. CDR1 is SGHRS and CDR2 is YFSETQ in the germline V gene. The CDR3 length is 16 residues. CDR3 sequence (DNA): TGCGCCAGCAGCTTGGCCGAGGGTGGAACTAATGAAAAACTGTTTTTT. This translates into CASSLAEGGTNEKLFF. The full variable domain, with the rest looked up from reference TRBV5-1 and TRBJ1-4, is KAGVTQTPRYLIKTRGQQVTLSCSPISGHRSVSWYQQTPGQGLQFLFEYFSETQRNKGNFPGRFSGRQFSNSRSEMNVSTLELGDSALYLCASSLAEGGTNEKLFFGSGTQLSVL.

The rearrangement joins TRBV5-6 to TRBJ2-1; 10 bases line up with TRBD1. The CDR3 spans 15 residues. V shed 2 bases, J shed 6 bases, and the junction held 5 bases outside the gene matches. CDR1 and CDR2 from the germline V gene are SGHDT and YYEEEE. CDR3 amino acids: CASSFGTGVGNEQFF. The CDR3, as DNA: TGTGCCAGCAGCTTCGGGACAGGGGTTGGCAATGAGCAGTTCTTC.

This clone was seen a few times. The CDR3 bases are TGTGCCAGCAGAATAACTTCTAGCGGAACCGAGCAGTACTTC. It codes for CASRITSSGTEQYF. The rearrangement joins TRBV6-5 to TRBJ2-7; TRBD2 matches 7 bases. Trimming cost V 6 bases and J 6 bases; bases outside gene matches: 11. CDR3 size: 14 residues. Germline CDR1 and CDR2: MNHEY and SVGAGI.

This chain links TRBV7-3 with TRBJ1-3; 10 bases line up with TRBD1. Germline V gives CDR1 SGHTA, CDR2 FQGTGA. V lost 6 bases, J lost 0 bases, and 8 bases stayed unmatched. This CDR3 has 17 residues. The CDR3 DNA sequence: TGTGCCAGCAGTTCCGCGGGACAGGGGACCTCTGGAAACACCATATATTTT. Translating it yields CASSSAGQGTSGNTIYF. Complete variable domain (other parts from reference TRBV7-3 and TRBJ1-3): GAGVSQTPSNKVTEKGKYVELRCDPISGHTALYWYRQSLGQGPEFLIYFQGTGAADDSGLPNDRFFAVRPEGSVSTLKIQRTERGDSAVYLCASSSAGQGTSGNTIYFGEGSWLTVV.

The V call is TRBV7-9, the J call TRBJ1-2; unclear D gene. V shed 5 bases and J shed 5 bases, with 12 bases lying between them. This CDR3 comprises 13 residues. CDR1 and CDR2 from the germline V gene are SEHNR and FQNEAQ (reference sequence). The CDR3 spells CASSADGGYGYTF. The CDR3 region has the DNA TGTGCCAGCAGCGCCGACGGAGGTTATGGCTACACCTTC. Complete variable domain (other parts from reference TRBV7-9 and TRBJ1-2): DTGVSQNPRHKITKRGQNVTFRCDPISEHNRLYWYRQTLGQGPEFLTYFQNEAQLEKSRLLSDRFSAERPKGSFSTLEIQRTEQGDSAMYLCASSADGGYGYTFGSGTRLTVV.